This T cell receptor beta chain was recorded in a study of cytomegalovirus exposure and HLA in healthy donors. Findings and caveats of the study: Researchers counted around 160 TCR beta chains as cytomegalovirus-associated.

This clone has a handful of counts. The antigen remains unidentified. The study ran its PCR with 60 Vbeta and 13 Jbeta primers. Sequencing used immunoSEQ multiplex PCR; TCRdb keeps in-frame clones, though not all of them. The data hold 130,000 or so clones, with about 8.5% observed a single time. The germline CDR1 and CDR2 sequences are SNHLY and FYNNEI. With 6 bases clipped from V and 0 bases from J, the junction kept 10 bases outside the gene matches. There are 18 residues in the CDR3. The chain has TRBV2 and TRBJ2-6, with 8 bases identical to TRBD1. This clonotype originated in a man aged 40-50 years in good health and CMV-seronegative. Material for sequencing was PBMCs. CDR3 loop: CASSRRTGKASGANVLTF. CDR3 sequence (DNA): TGTGCCAGCAGCCGCCGGACAGGGAAGGCCTCTGGGGCCAACGTCCTGACTTTC.